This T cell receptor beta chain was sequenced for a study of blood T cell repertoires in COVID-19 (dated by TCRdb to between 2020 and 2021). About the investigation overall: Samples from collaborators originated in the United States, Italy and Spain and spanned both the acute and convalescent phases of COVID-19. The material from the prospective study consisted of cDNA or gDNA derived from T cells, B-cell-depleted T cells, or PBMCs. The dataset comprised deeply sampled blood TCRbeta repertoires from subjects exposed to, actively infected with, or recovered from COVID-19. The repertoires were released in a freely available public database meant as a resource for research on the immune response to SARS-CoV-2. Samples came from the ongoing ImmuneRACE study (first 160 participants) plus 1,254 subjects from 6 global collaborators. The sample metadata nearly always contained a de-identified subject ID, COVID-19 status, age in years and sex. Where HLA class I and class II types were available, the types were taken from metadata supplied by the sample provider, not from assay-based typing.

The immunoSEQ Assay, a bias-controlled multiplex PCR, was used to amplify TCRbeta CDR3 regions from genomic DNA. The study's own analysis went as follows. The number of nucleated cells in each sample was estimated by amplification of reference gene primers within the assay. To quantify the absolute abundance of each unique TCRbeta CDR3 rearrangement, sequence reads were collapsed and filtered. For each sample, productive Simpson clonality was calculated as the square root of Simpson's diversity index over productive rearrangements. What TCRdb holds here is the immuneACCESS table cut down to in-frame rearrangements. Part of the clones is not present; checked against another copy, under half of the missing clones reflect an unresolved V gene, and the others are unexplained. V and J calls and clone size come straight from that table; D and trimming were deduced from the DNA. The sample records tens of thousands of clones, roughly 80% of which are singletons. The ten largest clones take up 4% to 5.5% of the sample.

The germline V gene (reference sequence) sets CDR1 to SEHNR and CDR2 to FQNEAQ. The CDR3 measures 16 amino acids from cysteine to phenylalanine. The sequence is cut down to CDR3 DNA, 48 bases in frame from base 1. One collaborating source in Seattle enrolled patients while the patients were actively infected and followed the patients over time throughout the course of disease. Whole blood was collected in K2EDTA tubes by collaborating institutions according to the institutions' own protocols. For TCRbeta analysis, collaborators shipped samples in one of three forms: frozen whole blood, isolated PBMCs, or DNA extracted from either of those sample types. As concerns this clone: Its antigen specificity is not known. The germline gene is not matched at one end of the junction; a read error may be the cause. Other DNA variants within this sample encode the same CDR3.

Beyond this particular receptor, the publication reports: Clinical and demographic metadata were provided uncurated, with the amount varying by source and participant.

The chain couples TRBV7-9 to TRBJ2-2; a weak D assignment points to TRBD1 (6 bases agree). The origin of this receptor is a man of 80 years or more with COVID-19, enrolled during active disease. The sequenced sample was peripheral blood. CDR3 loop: CASRPTGLGSTGELFF. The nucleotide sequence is TGTGCCAGCAGGCCAACAGGGCTGGGGAGCACCGGGGAGCTGTTCTTT.